A single sample gave rise to the 23 T cell receptor beta chains below, sequenced in a study of T cell responses to AZD1222 COVID-19 vaccine. Repertoires were generated with immunoSEQ multiplex PCR, while TCRdb's copy carries only in-frame clones and drops some. Here the sample spans some 69,000 clones, about 80% being singletons. The sample consisted of peripheral blood, taken 28 days after the second AZD1222 dose. These receptor sequences come from an adult who received the AZD1222 COVID-19 vaccine.

This clone was counted once. The chain combines TRBV6-6 with TRBJ2-7; the D is unclear. The CDR3 runs 14 residues. Germline V lookup: CDR1 MNHNY, CDR2 SVGAGI (reference sequence). V was trimmed by 7 bases and J by 2 bases, leaving 15 bases between them. The CDR3 coding sequence is TGTGCCAGCACCACCACGCAGGTGACCTACGAGCAGTACTTC. The encoded protein is CASTTTQVTYEQYF.

This chain uses TRBV2 with TRBJ1-1; no clear D gene. V lost 3 bases and J 7 bases, leaving 15 bases between the germline ends. Germline assignment: CDR1 SNHLY and CDR2 FYNNEI. This CDR3 is built from 14 residues. The CDR3 region is CASSEVGGSSEAFF. Here the CDR3 DNA reads TGTGCCAGCAGTGAGGTAGGAGGCAGCAGTGAAGCTTTCTTT.

This rearrangement joins TRBV7-8 to TRBJ1-5; D is uncertain. Per the germline V gene, CDR1 is SGHVS and CDR2 is FQNEAQ. V was cut by 5 bases and J by 5 bases, with 10 bases left in between. The CDR3 spans 13 residues. The CDR3 DNA reads as TGTGCCAGCAGCCCACGCCTTGATCAGCCCCAGCATTTT. It translates to CASSPRLDQPQHF.

This clone turned up a few times. J is TRBJ1-4 and V is TRBV4-1; D is possibly TRBD1 (6 bases). There are 17 residues in the CDR3. V was pared by 6 bases and J by 1 base, with 18 bases between. Germline CDR1 and CDR2: MGHRA and YSYEKL. The CDR3 loop reads CASSLQGLFQTNEKLFF. The CDR3 region has the DNA TGCGCCAGCAGTTTACAGGGTTTATTTCAAACTAATGAAAAACTGTTTTTT.

The chain recombines TRBV25-1 with TRBJ2-5; the D call may be TRBD1 or TRBD2 (5 bases each). Germline loops: CDR1 MGHDK, CDR2 SYGVNS. Trimming removed 5 bases from V and 5 bases from J, with 15 bases in between. This CDR3 is 14 amino acids long. CDR3 amino acids: CASSNRGLGETQYF. Here the CDR3 DNA reads TGTGCCAGCAGTAACCGGGGCTTGGGGGAGACCCAGTACTTC. Full variable domain (missing parts from reference TRBV25-1 and TRBJ2-5): EADIYQTPRYLVIGTGKKITLECSQTMGHDKMYWYQQDPGMELHLIHYSYGVNSTEKGDLSSESTVSRIRTEHFPLTLESARPSHTSQYLCASSNRGLGETQYFGPGTRLLVL.

The gene calls are TRBV5-1 and TRBJ1-6; 7 bases map to TRBD1. Germline-derived CDR1 and CDR2 are SGHRS and YFSETQ. Trimming removed 0 bases from V and 4 bases from J; junction bases left unmatched: 4. The CDR3 totals 16 residues. The CDR3 region has the DNA TGCGCCAGCAGCTTGGGCACAGGGGATTATAATTCACCCCTCCACTTT. This gives the protein CASSLGTGDYNSPLHF.

The chain couples TRBV7-2 to TRBJ1-4, with unresolved D. Per germline, CDR1 SGHTA and CDR2 FQGNSA. Deletions cut 2 bases from V and 4 bases from J, with 5 bases between. CDR3 length: 13 residues. The CDR3 DNA reads TGTGCCAGCAGCTTAAGGCTTAATGAAAAACTGTTTTTT. This sequence encodes CASSLRLNEKLFF.

The V call is TRBV20-1, the J call TRBJ2-2, with D hard to call. Germline assignment: CDR1 DFQATT and CDR2 SNEGSKA (reference sequence). V was shortened by 3 bases and J by 0 bases, with 8 bases between the two germline ends. CDR3 length equals 14 residues. In DNA form, the CDR3 reads TGCAGTGCTAGTAACGTACCGAACACCGGGGAGCTGTTTTTT. As protein: CSASNVPNTGELFF.

The chain carries TRBV5-1 and TRBJ1-2; a weak D match, TRBD1 (5 bases). The CDR3 consists of 15 residues. CDR1 is SGHRS, CDR2 YFSETQ, per germline. Deletions cut 1 base from V and 6 bases from J, with 16 bases between. The CDR3 loop is CASSLFLSGRNGYTF. The CDR3 region has the DNA TGCGCCAGCAGCTTGTTCTTGTCAGGGCGTAATGGCTACACCTTC.

This chain connects TRBV29-1 to TRBJ1-2, with a tentative D call TRBD1 (5 bases). The V and J ends lost 7 bases and 5 bases respectively, with 5 bases between them. Germline V CDR1 and CDR2: SQVTM, ANQGSEA. CDR3 length equals 9 residues. In nucleotides, the CDR3 is TGCAGCGAGGGGTATGGCTACACCTTC. This gives the protein CSEGYGYTF.

V usage is TRBV11-1 and J usage is TRBJ2-1, with 9 bases identical to TRBD2. V lost 0 bases and J lost 0; bases outside the gene matches: 0. Per germline, CDR1 SGHAT and CDR2 FQDESV (reference sequence). This CDR3 is 16 amino acids long. Written as DNA, the CDR3 is TGTGCCAGCAGCTTAGCTAGCGGGAGCTCCTACAATGAGCAGTTCTTC. This sequence encodes CASSLASGSSYNEQFF.

This clone was seen a handful of times. The chain links TRBV28 to TRBJ1-2; weak D call: TRBD1 (6 bases). Between the trimmed V and J ends, which lost 5 bases and 12 bases, there was a span of 19 bases. The V gene's germline CDR1 is MDHEN and CDR2 SYDVKM. The CDR3 spans 13 residues. The CDR3 spells CASSDPGQSWDTF. In DNA, the CDR3 is TGTGCCAGCAGTGATCCGGGACAATCATGGGACACCTTC.

This sequence joins TRBV19 and TRBJ2-7; unclear D gene. CDR1 and CDR2 (germline): LNHDA, SQIVND (reference sequence). Trimming stripped 6 bases from V and 1 base from J, with 10 bases between. The CDR3 runs 13 residues. The CDR3 DNA is TGTGCCAGTAGGGGGTTAGGATCCTACGAGCAGTACTTC. Encoded protein: CASRGLGSYEQYF.

V usage is TRBV3-1 (or the pseudogene TRBV3-2) and J usage is TRBJ2-1; D possibly corresponds to TRBD2 (5 bases). The CDR3 is 12 residues long. CDR1 and CDR2 (germline): LGHDT, YNNKEL (reference sequence). V was cut by 1 base and J by 10 bases, with 8 bases left in between. CDR3 protein: CASSQGRWEQFF. Here the CDR3 DNA reads TGTGCCAGCAGCCAAGGGAGGTGGGAGCAGTTCTTC.

This chain uses TRBV6-1 with TRBJ2-2, with D possibly TRBD1 on 5 matching bases. The germline gives CDR1 MNHNS, CDR2 SASEGT. Trimming removed 1 base at V and 6 bases at J, with 15 bases between. The CDR3 has 16 residues. CDR3 sequence (DNA): TGTGCCAGCAGTGAAGGCCAGGGCAGTTTCGCCGGGGAGCTGTTTTTT. Protein sequence: CASSEGQGSFAGELFF.

V usage is TRBV5-8 and J usage is TRBJ1-1; TRBD1 matches 10 bases. In germline, CDR1 is SGHTS, CDR2 YDEGEE. The CDR3 is 16 residues long. V gave up 4 bases and J gave up 2 bases; unmatched junction bases: 8. CDR3 in DNA: TGTGCCAGCAGCCCATGGACAGGGGGGATCAACACTGAAGCTTTCTTT. It encodes CASSPWTGGINTEAFF.

CDR3 amino acids: CAWRGTTGLFAFF. The CDR3 coding sequence is TGTGCCTGGAGAGGGACAACGGGGTTGTTCGCTTTCTTT. J is TRBJ1-1 and V is TRBV30; D is perhaps TRBD1 (6 bases). The germline V gene has CDR1 GTSNPN and CDR2 SVGIG (reference sequence). The CDR3 length is 13 residues. V was pared by 3 bases and J by 11 bases, with 19 bases between.

Remarks on this clone: This sample also contains other DNA sequences that code for the same CDR3. The rearrangement links TRBV30 to TRBJ1-2; the D is unclear. This CDR3 contains 12 residues. Germline CDR1 reads GTSNPN; CDR2 reads SVGIG (reference sequence). Deletions cut 0 bases from V and 5 bases from J, with 7 bases between. The CDR3 loop is CAWSVSNYGYTF. CDR3 coding DNA: TGTGCCTGGAGTGTCTCGAATTATGGCTACACCTTC.

A few counts support this clone. This chain's CDR3 is CAISESMHTDTQYF. CDR3 nucleotide sequence: TGTGCCATCAGTGAATCGATGCACACAGATACGCAGTATTTT. This rearrangement joins TRBV10-3 to TRBJ2-3; D gene ambiguous. The germline CDR1 and CDR2 sequences are ENHRY and SYGVKD. Trimming cost V 3 bases and J 2 bases, with 9 bases left between them. The CDR3 is 14 residues long.

This sequence joins TRBV5-1 and TRBJ1-3; TRBD1 is a possible D gene (6 bases). Trimming stripped 4 bases from V and 4 bases from J, with 9 bases between. CDR3 length equals 13 residues. Germline assignment: CDR1 SGHRS and CDR2 YFSETQ. This CDR3 reads CASSRDIGNTIYF. The DNA of the CDR3 is TGCGCCAGCAGCCGGGACATCGGAAACACCATATATTTT.

This chain links TRBV27 with TRBJ2-7, with D possibly being TRBD2 (5 bases). Germline loops: CDR1 MNHEY, CDR2 SMNVEV (reference sequence). This CDR3 region has 13 residues. Between the trimmed V and J ends, which lost 3 bases and 7 bases, there was a span of 13 bases. Here the CDR3 reads CASSFPDSGEQYF. CDR3 DNA: TGTGCCAGCAGTTTTCCAGACTCGGGGGAGCAGTACTTC.

V and J are TRBV11-2 and TRBJ1-6; 7 bases are shared with TRBD1. Losses at the gene ends were 5 bases for V and 7 bases for J; bases not matched to a gene: 8. The CDR3 sequence is 15 residues long. Germline CDR1 reads SGHAT; CDR2 reads FQNNGV. The DNA of the CDR3 is TGTGCCAGCAGCCGACAGGGTGATTACAATTCACCCCTCCACTTT. Translating it yields CASSRQGDYNSPLHF.

This clone was observed a few times. J is TRBJ2-7 and V is TRBV30; 8 positions agree with TRBD2. The CDR3 loop spans 13 amino acids. Per germline, CDR1 GTSNPN and CDR2 SVGIG (reference sequence). The J segment lost 6 bases and the V segment lost 0 bases, leaving 4 bases of the junction unmatched. In DNA form, the CDR3 reads TGTGCCTGGAGTGTAGGAGCGGGGGTCGAGCAGTACTTC. Translation: CAWSVGAGVEQYF. The whole variable domain, filled in from reference TRBV30 and TRBJ2-7, reads SQTIHQWPATLVQPVGSPLSLECTVEGTSNPNLYWYRQAAGRGLQLLFYSVGIGQISSEVPQNLSASRPQDRQFILSSKKLLLSDSGFYLCAWSVGAGVEQYFGPGTRLTVT.